This T cell receptor (beta chain) is from a study of technical replicates of blood from a handful of donors. The method was immunoSEQ multiplex PCR; TCRdb's version includes in-frame clones alone and lacks a portion of them. Of 64,000 or so clones listed, approximately 86% are singletons. Germline V gene lookup returns CDR1 SGHTA and CDR2 FQGNSA. V was clipped by 5 bases and J by 2 bases; unmatched bases: 15. This CDR3 spans 19 amino acids. The TCR comes from a human donor in good health. Some clones in this sample may be carry-over from other donors' samples. The chain recombines TRBV7-2 with TRBJ2-5, with 12 positions matching TRBD2. The sequencing sample was made of PBMCs. The DNA for the CDR3 is TGTGCCAGCAGCAGCAAACTGACTAGCGGGGGCACCCGGCAAGAGACCCAGTACTTC. As protein: CASSSKLTSGGTRQETQYF. Together with reference TRBV7-2 and TRBJ2-5, the CDR3 gives the full variable domain: GAGVSQSPSNKVTEKGKDVELRCDPISGHTALYWYRQSLGQGLEFLIYFQGNSAPDKSGLPSDRFSAERTGGSVSTLTIQRTQQEDSAVYLCASSSKLTSGGTRQETQYFGPGTRLLVL.